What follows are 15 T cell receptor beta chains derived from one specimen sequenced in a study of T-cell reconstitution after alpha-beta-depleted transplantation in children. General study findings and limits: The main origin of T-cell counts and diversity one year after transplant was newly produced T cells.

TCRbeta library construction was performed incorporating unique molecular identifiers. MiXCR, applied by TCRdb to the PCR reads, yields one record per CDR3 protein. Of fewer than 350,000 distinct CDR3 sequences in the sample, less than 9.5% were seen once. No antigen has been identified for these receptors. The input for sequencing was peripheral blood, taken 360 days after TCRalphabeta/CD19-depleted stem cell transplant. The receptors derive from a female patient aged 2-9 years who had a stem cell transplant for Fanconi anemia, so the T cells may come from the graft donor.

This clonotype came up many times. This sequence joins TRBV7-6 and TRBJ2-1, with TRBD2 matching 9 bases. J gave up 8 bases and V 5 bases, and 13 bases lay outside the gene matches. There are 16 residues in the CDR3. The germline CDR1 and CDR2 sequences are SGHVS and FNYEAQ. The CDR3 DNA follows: TGTGCCAGCAGCCCAGAGCTAGCGGGGCTGACTTATGAGCAGTTCTTC. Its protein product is CASSPELAGLTYEQFF.

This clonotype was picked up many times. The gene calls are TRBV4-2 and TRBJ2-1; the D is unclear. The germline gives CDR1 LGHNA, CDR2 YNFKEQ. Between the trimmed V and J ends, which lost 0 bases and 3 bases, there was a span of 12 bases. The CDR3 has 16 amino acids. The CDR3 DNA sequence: TGTGCCAGCAGCCAAGAGGACGTGGTTGGCTACAATGAGCAGTTCTTC. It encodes CASSQEDVVGYNEQFF.

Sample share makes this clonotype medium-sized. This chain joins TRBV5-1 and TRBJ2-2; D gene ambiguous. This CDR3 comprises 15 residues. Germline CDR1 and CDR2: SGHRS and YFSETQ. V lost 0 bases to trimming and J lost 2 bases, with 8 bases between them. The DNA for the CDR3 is TGCGCCAGCAGCTTGGTTCAGATAAACACCGGGGAGCTGTTTTTT. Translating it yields CASSLVQINTGELFF. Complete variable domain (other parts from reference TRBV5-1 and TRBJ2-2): KAGVTQTPRYLIKTRGQQVTLSCSPISGHRSVSWYQQTPGQGLQFLFEYFSETQRNKGNFPGRFSGRQFSNSRSEMNVSTLELGDSALYLCASSLVQINTGELFFGEGSRLTVL.

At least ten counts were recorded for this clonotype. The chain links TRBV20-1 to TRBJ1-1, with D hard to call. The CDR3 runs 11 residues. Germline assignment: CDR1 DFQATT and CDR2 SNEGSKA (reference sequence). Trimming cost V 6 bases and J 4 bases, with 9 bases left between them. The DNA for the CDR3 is TGCAGTGCCACCCTCGCCACTGAAGCTTTCTTT. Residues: CSATLATEAFF.

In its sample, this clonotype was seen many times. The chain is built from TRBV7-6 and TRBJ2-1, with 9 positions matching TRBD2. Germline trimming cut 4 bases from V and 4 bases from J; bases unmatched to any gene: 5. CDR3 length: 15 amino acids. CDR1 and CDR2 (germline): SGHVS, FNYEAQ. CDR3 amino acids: CASSSRTSDYNEQFF. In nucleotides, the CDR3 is TGTGCCAGCAGCTCACGGACTAGCGATTACAATGAGCAGTTCTTC.

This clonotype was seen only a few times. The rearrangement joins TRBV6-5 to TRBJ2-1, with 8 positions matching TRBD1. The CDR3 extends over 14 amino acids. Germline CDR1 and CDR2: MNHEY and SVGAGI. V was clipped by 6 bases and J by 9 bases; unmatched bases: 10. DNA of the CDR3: TGTGCCAGCAGCGCGACAGGGGCCCTGGGTGAGCAGTTCTTC. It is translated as CASSATGALGEQFF.

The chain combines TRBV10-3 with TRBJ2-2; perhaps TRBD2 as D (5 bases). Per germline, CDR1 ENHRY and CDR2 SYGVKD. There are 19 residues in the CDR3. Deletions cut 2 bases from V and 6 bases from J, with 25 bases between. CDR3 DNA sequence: TGTGCCATCAGTGAGCCCCACCGTGCCGAGGGCCTTAACCCCGGGGAGCTGTTTTTT. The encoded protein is CAISEPHRAEGLNPGELFF.

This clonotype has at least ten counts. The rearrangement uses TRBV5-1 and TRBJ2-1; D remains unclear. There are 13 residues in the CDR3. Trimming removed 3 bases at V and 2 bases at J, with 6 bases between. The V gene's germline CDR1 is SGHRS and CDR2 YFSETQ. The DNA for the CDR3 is TGCGCCAGCAGCTCCGGACCCTACAATGAGCAGTTCTTC. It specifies CASSSGPYNEQFF.

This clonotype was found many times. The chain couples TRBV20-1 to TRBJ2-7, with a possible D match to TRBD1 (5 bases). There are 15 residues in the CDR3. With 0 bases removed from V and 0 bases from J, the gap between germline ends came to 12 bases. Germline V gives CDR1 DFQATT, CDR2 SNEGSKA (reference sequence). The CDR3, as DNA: TGCAGTGCTAGAGATGGGGCCCGCTCCTCCTACGAGCAGTACTTC. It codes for CSARDGARSSYEQYF.

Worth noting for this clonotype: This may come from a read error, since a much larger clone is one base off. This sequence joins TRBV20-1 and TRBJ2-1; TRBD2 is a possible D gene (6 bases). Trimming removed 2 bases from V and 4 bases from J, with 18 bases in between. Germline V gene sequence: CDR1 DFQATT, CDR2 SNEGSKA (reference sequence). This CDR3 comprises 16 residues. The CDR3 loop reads CSARLSRGALYNEQFF. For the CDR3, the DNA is TGCAGTGCTAGACTCTCGCGGGGAGCCCTTTACAATGAGCAGTTCTTC.

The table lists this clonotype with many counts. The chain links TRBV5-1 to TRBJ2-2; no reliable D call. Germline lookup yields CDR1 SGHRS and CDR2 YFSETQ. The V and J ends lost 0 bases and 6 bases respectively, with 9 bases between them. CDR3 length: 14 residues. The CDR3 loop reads CASSLDLRPGELFF. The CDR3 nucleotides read TGCGCCAGCAGCTTGGACCTGCGACCCGGGGAGCTGTTTTTT.

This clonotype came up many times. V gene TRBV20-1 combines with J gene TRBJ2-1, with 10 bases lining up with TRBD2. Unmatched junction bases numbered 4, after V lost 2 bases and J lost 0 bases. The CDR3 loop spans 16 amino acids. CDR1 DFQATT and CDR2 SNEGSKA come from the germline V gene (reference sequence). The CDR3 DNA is TGCAGTGCTAGAATAGCGGGGGGAAGCTCCTACAATGAGCAGTTCTTC. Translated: CSARIAGGSSYNEQFF.

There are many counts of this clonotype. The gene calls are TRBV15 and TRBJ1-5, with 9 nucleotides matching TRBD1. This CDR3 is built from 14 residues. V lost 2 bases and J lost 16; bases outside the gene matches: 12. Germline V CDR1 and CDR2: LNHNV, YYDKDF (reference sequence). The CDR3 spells CATSRRDREKPSHF. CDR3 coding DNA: TGTGCCACCAGCAGAAGGGACAGGGAAAAACCCAGTCATTTT.

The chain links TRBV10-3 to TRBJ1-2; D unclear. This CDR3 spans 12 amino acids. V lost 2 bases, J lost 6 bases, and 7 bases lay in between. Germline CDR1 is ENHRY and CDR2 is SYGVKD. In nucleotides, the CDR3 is TGTGCCATCAGTGAGCAACGAGATGGCTACACCTTC. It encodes CAISEQRDGYTF.

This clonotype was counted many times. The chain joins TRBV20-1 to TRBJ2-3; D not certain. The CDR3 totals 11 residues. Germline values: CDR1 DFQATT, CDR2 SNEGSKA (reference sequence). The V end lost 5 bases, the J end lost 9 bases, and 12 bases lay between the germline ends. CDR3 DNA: TGCAGTGCTCGGGTATCGAGAACGCAGTATTTT. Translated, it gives CSARVSRTQYF.